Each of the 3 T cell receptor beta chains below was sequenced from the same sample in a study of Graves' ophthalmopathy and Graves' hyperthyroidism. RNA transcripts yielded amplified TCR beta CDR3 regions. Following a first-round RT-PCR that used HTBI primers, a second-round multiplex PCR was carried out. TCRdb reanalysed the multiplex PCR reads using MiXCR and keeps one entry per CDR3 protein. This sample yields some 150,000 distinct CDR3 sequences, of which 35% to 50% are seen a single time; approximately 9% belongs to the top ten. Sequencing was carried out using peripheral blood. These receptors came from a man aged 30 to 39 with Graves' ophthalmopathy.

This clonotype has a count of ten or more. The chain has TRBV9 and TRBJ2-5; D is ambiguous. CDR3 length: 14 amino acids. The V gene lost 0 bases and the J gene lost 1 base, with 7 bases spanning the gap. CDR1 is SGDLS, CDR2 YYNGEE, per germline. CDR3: CASSVGGPQETQYF. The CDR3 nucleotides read TGTGCCAGCAGCGTAGGGGGTCCCCAAGAGACCCAGTACTTC.

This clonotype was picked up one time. CDR3 nucleotides: TGTGCCAGCAGCTACTCGAAGACGGCTATGAACACTGAAGCTTTCTTT. Translated: CASSYSKTAMNTEAFF. V is TRBV12-3 or TRBV12-4 and J is TRBJ1-1; D is ambiguous. The CDR3 runs to 16 residues. Trimming left V 6 bases short and J 0 bases short, with 17 bases between.

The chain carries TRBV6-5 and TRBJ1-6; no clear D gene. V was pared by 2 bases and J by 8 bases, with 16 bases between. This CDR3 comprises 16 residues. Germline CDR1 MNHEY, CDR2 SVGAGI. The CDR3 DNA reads TGTGCCAGCAGTTACCCGGGCGCGAGTAGAGATTCACCCCTCCACTTT. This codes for CASSYPGASRDSPLHF.